These 22 T cell receptor beta chains came from one sample sequenced in a study of shared clonotypes between healthy human individuals. TCRdb's table, derived via immunoSEQ multiplex PCR, lists solely in-frame clones and lacks some. Among 780,000 or so clones, 55% to 80% were seen once, and the ten largest hold under 2%. The sample consisted of memory CD4+ T cells sorted from blood. The subset: CD45RA-negative fraction. All receptors come from a woman aged 25 to 39 in good health.

This clone has ten or more counts. The chain employs TRBV14 and TRBJ2-3, with TRBD1 matching 9 bases. Germline assignment: CDR1 SGHDN and CDR2 FVKESK. This CDR3 comprises 14 residues. The ends lost 4 bases at V and 4 bases at J; junction bases unmatched: 3. CDR3 in DNA: TGTGCCAGCAGCCTAAGACAGGGGGCAGATACGCAGTATTTT. This translates into CASSLRQGADTQYF.

This sequence joins TRBV6-9 and TRBJ2-2, with 8 nucleotides matching TRBD2. This CDR3 is built from 15 residues. Germline V gene sequence: CDR1 MNHGY, CDR2 SVAAGI. Trimming cost V 6 bases and J 4 bases; bases outside gene matches: 7. CDR3 nucleotides: TGTGCCAGCAGCCCCGGACTAGCCGGCACCGGGGAGCTGTTTTTT. Protein product: CASSPGLAGTGELFF.

The rearrangement links TRBV5-1 to TRBJ2-1, with D perhaps matching TRBD1 or TRBD2 (6 bases each). This CDR3 has 15 amino acids. Germline CDR1 SGHRS, CDR2 YFSETQ. The ends were cut back, 1 base at V and 7 bases at J, with 15 bases in the middle. This CDR3 reads CASSLMGGGGNEQFF. CDR3 nucleotides: TGCGCCAGCAGCTTGATGGGGGGCGGTGGAAATGAGCAGTTCTTC.

The chain couples TRBV5-1 to TRBJ2-7; 12 bases line up with TRBD1. This CDR3 comprises 15 residues. The V and J ends lost 0 bases and 7 bases, in that order; junction bases with no gene match: 5. The germline gives CDR1 SGHRS, CDR2 YFSETQ. The CDR3 DNA sequence: TGCGCCAGCAGCTTGGTGGGACAGGGGGCTGGGGAGCAGTACTTC. It is translated as CASSLVGQGAGEQYF.

The V and J genes are TRBV19 and TRBJ2-1; maybe TRBD2 (6 bases). This CDR3 spans 15 amino acids. Germline V gene lookup returns CDR1 LNHDA and CDR2 SQIVND (reference sequence). The V end was cut by 5 bases, the J end by 1 base, with 12 bases between. CDR3 protein: CASSWAGGSYNEQFF. The DNA for the CDR3 is TGTGCCAGTAGTTGGGCTGGGGGGTCCTACAATGAGCAGTTCTTC.

The V call is TRBV7-2, the J call TRBJ2-7; D is unclear. Germline CDR1 is SGHTA and CDR2 is FQGNSA. The CDR3 loop spans 15 amino acids. Trimming shortened V by 6 bases and J by 1 base, and 16 bases separated the two germline ends. CDR3 in amino acids: CASRGRKRVSYEQYF. As DNA, the CDR3 is TGTGCCAGCAGGGGTAGGAAGCGCGTTTCCTACGAGCAGTACTTC.

This clone was observed a single time. The CDR3 sequence is CASSLTGGQNTEAFF. For the CDR3, the DNA is TGTGCCAGCAGCCTCACAGGGGGCCAGAACACTGAAGCTTTCTTT. The rearrangement joins TRBV11-2 to TRBJ1-1; the match to TRBD1 covers 9 bases. J gave up 1 base and V 5 bases, and 5 bases lay outside the gene matches. The germline CDR1 and CDR2 sequences are SGHAT and FQNNGV. The CDR3 is 15 residues long.

The chain is built from TRBV11-2 and TRBJ2-1; 9 nucleotides align to TRBD2. Looked up from germline, CDR1 is SGHAT and CDR2 is FQNNGV. The CDR3 totals 17 residues. The J segment lost 4 bases and the V segment lost 1 base, leaving 8 bases of the junction unmatched. The CDR3 loop reads CASSLVPPAGGYNEQFF. The CDR3 DNA sequence: TGTGCCAGCAGCTTAGTCCCCCCAGCGGGAGGTTACAATGAGCAGTTCTTC.

The V and J genes are TRBV5-1 and TRBJ1-5; tentatively, D is TRBD1 (5 bases). CDR3 size: 14 residues. The V end was cut by 7 bases, the J end by 2 bases, with 13 bases between. The germline V gene has CDR1 SGHRS and CDR2 YFSETQ. The DNA of the CDR3 is TGCGCCAGCGCCCCGGGGGGTGGCAATCAGCCCCAGCATTTT. Its protein is CASAPGGGNQPQHF.

The rearrangement joins TRBV5-1 to TRBJ2-2; a possible D gene is TRBD1 (7 bases). CDR1 is SGHRS, CDR2 YFSETQ, per germline. The CDR3 is 17 residues long. Trimming pared 1 base from V and 0 bases from J, leaving 13 bases between. Here the CDR3 reads CASSLRGLASNTGELFF. The CDR3, as DNA: TGCGCCAGCAGCTTGAGGGGGCTAGCGTCGAACACCGGGGAGCTGTTTTTT. The variable domain in full, with the rest retrieved from reference TRBV5-1 and TRBJ2-2, is KAGVTQTPRYLIKTRGQQVTLSCSPISGHRSVSWYQQTPGQGLQFLFEYFSETQRNKGNFPGRFSGRQFSNSRSEMNVSTLELGDSALYLCASSLRGLASNTGELFFGEGSRLTVL.

About this clone itself: At the DNA level, this CDR3 is encoded by other sequences in the same sample as well. The V gene is TRBV4-1, the J gene TRBJ1-1; D uncertain. CDR1 and CDR2 (germline): MGHRA, YSYEKL. V shed 1 base and J shed 1 base, with 16 bases lying between them. The CDR3 has 17 amino acids. The CDR3 reads CASSQVATTTSNTEAFF. In nucleotides, the CDR3 is TGCGCCAGCAGCCAAGTTGCGACGACAACATCGAACACTGAAGCTTTCTTT.

This chain links TRBV27 with TRBJ1-5; D uncertain. With 2 bases removed from V and 3 bases from J, the gap between germline ends came to 11 bases. This CDR3 has 15 residues. Germline V gene lookup returns CDR1 MNHEY and CDR2 SMNVEV (reference sequence). In DNA form, the CDR3 reads TGTGCCAGCAGTTTACGAGCAGTACCCAATCAGCCCCAGCATTTT. Residues: CASSLRAVPNQPQHF.

This clone was observed once. This sequence joins TRBV7-9 and TRBJ2-2, with no clear D. The CDR3 loop spans 15 amino acids. Trimming left V 5 bases short and J 7 bases short, with 17 bases between. Germline V CDR1 and CDR2: SEHNR, FQNEAQ (reference sequence). CDR3 in amino acids: CASSRSLQRSGELFF. For the CDR3, the DNA is TGTGCCAGCAGCCGCTCCCTCCAGAGGAGCGGGGAGCTGTTTTTT.

This clone was detected only a few times. The chain carries TRBV2 and TRBJ2-2; a possible D gene is TRBD1 (7 bases). The CDR3 covers 15 residues. The ends were cut back, 6 bases at V and 3 bases at J, with 14 bases in the middle. Germline V gene sequence: CDR1 SNHLY, CDR2 FYNNEI. The CDR3 here is CASSAGGKDTGELFF. CDR3 DNA sequence: TGTGCCAGCAGCGCAGGGGGGAAAGACACCGGGGAGCTGTTTTTT.

The chain couples TRBV27 to TRBJ1-5, with D maybe TRBD1 (6 bases). Germline V gene data show CDR1 as MNHEY and CDR2 as SMNVEV (reference sequence). Trimming took off 6 bases at V and 0 bases at J, with 12 bases between the two ends. This CDR3 contains 15 residues. The CDR3 bases are TGTGCCAGCAGACCTGGACAGCGTAGCAATCAGCCCCAGCATTTT. This gives the protein CASRPGQRSNQPQHF.

The chain links TRBV10-3 to TRBJ2-7; D uncertain. This CDR3 spans 12 amino acids. The ends were cut back, 2 bases at V and 4 bases at J, with 6 bases in the middle. The V gene's germline CDR1 is ENHRY and CDR2 SYGVKD. This CDR3 is CAISEVRYEQYF. DNA for the CDR3: TGTGCCATCAGTGAGGTACGTTACGAGCAGTACTTC.

The chain carries TRBV28 and TRBJ2-7, with D unresolved. V lost 7 bases and J 7 bases, leaving 23 bases between the germline ends. CDR1 and CDR2 from the germline V gene are MDHEN and SYDVKM. This CDR3 has 15 residues. The DNA of the CDR3 is TGTGCCAGCACCCCCGCCCGGATCCCTGCCCGGGAGCAGTACTTC. Encoded protein: CASTPARIPAREQYF.

V is TRBV5-4 and J is TRBJ1-5, with a possible D match to TRBD1 (6 bases). CDR3 length: 13 amino acids. The germline V gene has CDR1 SGHNT and CDR2 YYREEE (reference sequence). V lost 4 bases to trimming and J lost 7 bases, with 12 bases between them. CDR3 DNA: TGTGCCAGCAGCACCGAGGGGGGACAGCCCCAGCATTTT. Residues: CASSTEGGQPQHF.

The chain couples TRBV5-1 to TRBJ1-4; D may be TRBD1 (5 bases). V was clipped by 0 bases and J by 3 bases, with 9 bases between them. Looked up from germline, CDR1 is SGHRS and CDR2 is YFSETQ. This CDR3 contains 15 residues. CDR3 loop: CASSLAGSSNEKLFF. CDR3 sequence (DNA): TGCGCCAGCAGCTTGGCAGGGTCATCTAATGAAAAACTGTTTTTT.

This clone showed up just once. V and J are TRBV1 and TRBJ1-4. TRBV1 is a pseudogene. The CDR3 is 15 residues long. CDR3 sequence reads: CTSSVGRSTNEKLFF. CDR3 sequence (DNA): TGCACCAGCAGCGTCGGGCGGTCAACTAATGAAAAACTGTTTTTT.

The V call is TRBV25-1, the J call TRBJ1-2; TRBD1 agrees at 9 bases. The V gene end was trimmed by 4 bases and the J gene end by 4 bases; junction bases not matched to a gene: 7. The germline gives CDR1 MGHDK, CDR2 SYGVNS. This CDR3 contains 15 residues. CDR3 residues: CASSATGGEGYGYTF. The CDR3 bases are TGTGCCAGCAGTGCCACAGGGGGCGAGGGCTATGGCTACACCTTC.

This clone occurred many times. The chain employs TRBV28 and TRBJ1-2, with TRBD1 as a possible D gene (6 bases). Germline CDR1 MDHEN, CDR2 SYDVKM. CDR3 length equals 14 residues. V shed 4 bases and J shed 5 bases, with 14 bases lying between them. The CDR3 sequence is CASSSPGAAYGYTF. DNA for the CDR3: TGTGCCAGCAGTTCTCCAGGGGCGGCATATGGCTACACCTTC.